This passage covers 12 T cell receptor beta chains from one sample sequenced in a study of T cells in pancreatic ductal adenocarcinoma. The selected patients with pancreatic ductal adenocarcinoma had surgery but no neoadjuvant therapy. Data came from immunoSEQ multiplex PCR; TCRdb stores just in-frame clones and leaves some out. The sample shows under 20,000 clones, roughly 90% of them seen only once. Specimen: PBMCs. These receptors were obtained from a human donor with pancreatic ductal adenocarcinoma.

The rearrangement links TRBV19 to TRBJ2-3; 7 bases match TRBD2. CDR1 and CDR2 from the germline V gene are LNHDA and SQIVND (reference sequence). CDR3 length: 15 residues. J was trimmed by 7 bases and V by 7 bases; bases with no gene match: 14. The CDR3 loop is CASNPPGLAAYTQYF. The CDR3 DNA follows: TGTGCCAGTAACCCCCCGGGTCTAGCGGCGTATACGCAGTATTTT.

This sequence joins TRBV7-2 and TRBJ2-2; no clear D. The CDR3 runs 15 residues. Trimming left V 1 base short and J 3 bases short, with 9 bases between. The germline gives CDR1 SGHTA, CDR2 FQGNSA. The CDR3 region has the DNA TGTGCCAGCAGCTTAGACGAGGTAGACACCGGGGAGCTGTTTTTT. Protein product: CASSLDEVDTGELFF. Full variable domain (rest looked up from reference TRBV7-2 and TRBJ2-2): GAGVSQSPSNKVTEKGKDVELRCDPISGHTALYWYRQSLGQGLEFLIYFQGNSAPDKSGLPSDRFSAERTGGSVSTLTIQRTQQEDSAVYLCASSLDEVDTGELFFGEGSRLTVL.

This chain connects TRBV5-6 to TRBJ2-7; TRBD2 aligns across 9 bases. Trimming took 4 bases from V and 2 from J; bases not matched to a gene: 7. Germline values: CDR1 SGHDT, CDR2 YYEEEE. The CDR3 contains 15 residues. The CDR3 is CASSPVERGAYEQYF. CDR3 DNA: TGTGCCAGCAGCCCAGTGGAGCGGGGGGCCTACGAGCAGTACTTC.

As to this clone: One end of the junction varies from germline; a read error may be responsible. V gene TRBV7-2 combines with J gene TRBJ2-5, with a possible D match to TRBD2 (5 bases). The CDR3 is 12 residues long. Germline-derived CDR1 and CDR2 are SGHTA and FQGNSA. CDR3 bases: TGTGCCAGCAGTAGAGAGGGAGAGTCCCAGTACTTC. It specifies CASSREGESQYF.

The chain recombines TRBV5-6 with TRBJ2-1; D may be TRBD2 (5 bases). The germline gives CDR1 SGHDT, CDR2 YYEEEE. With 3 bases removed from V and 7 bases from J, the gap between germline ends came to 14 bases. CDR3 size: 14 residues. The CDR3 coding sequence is TGTGCCAGCAGCTCCCAGATGGGAGCTAATGAGCAGTTCTTC. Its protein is CASSSQMGANEQFF.

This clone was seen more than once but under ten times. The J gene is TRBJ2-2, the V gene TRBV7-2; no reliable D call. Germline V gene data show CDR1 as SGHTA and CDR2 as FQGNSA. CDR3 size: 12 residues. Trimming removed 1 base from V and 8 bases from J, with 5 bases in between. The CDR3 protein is CASSLDYGELFF. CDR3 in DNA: TGTGCCAGCAGCTTAGATTATGGGGAGCTGTTTTTT.

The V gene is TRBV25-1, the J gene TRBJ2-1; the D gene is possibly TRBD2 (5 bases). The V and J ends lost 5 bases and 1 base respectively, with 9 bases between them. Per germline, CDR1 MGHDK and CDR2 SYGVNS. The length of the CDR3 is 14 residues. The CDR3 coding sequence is TGTGCCAGCAGTAACCCGGGGTCCTACAATGAGCAGTTCTTC. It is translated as CASSNPGSYNEQFF.

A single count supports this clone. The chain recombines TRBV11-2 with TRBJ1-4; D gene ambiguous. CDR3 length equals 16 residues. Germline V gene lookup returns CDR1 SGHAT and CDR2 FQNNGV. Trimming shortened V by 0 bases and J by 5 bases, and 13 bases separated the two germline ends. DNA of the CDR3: TGTGCCAGCAGCTTAGATTCGTCAGGCTGGAATGAAAAACTGTTTTTT. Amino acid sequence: CASSLDSSGWNEKLFF.

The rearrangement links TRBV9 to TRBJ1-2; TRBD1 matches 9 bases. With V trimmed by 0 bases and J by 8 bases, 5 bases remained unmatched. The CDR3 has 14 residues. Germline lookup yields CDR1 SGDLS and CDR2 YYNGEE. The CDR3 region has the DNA TGTGCCAGCAGCGTAGGACAGGGGGGTCCGGGCTACACCTTC. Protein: CASSVGQGGPGYTF.

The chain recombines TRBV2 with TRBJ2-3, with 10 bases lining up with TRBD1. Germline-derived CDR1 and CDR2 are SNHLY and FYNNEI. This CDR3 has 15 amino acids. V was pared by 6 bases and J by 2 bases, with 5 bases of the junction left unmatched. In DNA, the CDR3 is TGTGCCAGCAGCCGGGACAGGGGAAACACAGATACGCAGTATTTT. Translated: CASSRDRGNTDTQYF. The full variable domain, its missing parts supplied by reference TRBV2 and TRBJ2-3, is EPEVTQTPSHQVTQMGQEVILRCVPISNHLYFYWYRQILGQKVEFLVSFYNNEISEKSEIFDDQFSVERPDGSNFTLKIRSTKLEDSAMYFCASSRDRGNTDTQYFGPGTRLTVL.

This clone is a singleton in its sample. The CDR3 loop is CASSSSSLFYNSPLHF. CDR3 coding DNA: TGTGCCAGCAGCTCGAGTTCACTCTTTTATAATTCACCCCTCCACTTT. The genes are TRBV7-8 and TRBJ1-6, with D unclear. Trimming stripped 4 bases from V and 4 bases from J, with 14 bases between. CDR1 and CDR2 (germline): SGHVS, FQNEAQ. The CDR3 has 16 residues.

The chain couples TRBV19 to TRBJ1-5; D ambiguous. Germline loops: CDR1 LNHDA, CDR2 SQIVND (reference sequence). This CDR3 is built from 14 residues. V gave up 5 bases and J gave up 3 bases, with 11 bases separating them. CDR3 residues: CASSEGTYNQPQHF. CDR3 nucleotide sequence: TGTGCCAGTAGTGAGGGAACTTACAATCAGCCCCAGCATTTT.